The source of this TCR beta chain is a study of T cell repertoires in cytomegalovirus infection. About the research overall: CMV infection and matching HLA type were both indicated by public TCR beta signatures. Whole-study results and caveats: Ex vivo, HLA-C-restricted CMV-specific TCR beta clonotypes prevailed over the rest of the response.

One entry per CDR3 protein results from TCRdb running MiXCR on the reads. In the table there are about 600,000 distinct CDR3 sequences, roughly 26% of which are singletons. Turning to this clonotype: Its target is unknown. A junction end diverges from the germline sequence, so it may reflect a read error.

The sample comprised CD8+ T cells from PBMCs. This clonotype originated in a human donor in good health (CMV status not recorded). Some clones in this sample may be carry-over from other donors' samples.

The CDR3 region is CANSLAGGNEQYF. CDR3 DNA: TGTGCCAACAGTCTAGCGGGGGGGAACGAGCAGTACTTC. The chain carries TRBV6-5 and TRBJ2-7, with 12 bases that match TRBD2. Germline V CDR1 and CDR2: MNHEY, SVGAGI. CDR3 length: 13 residues.